Listed below are T cell receptor beta chains from one sample, sequenced in a study of blood T cell repertoires in COVID-19. The data were produced by immunoSEQ multiplex PCR, yet TCRdb's version contains in-frame clones alone and is incomplete. The sample yields around 250,000 clones, approximately 83% seen once. Sequencing used PBMCs or T cells enriched from blood (not recorded which). The receptors come from a woman between 50 and 59 years old who had recovered from COVID-19. Each CDR3 is given with its conserved first and last residue. A D gene is named only where the DNA matches it firmly. Clone size is given for some rows only: seen once, a few or many times, or a class if the clone is expanded.

d_gene: -; abundance: -; v_gene: TRBV5-1; j_gene: TRBJ1-4; CDR3aa: CASSGGLTNEKLFF; CDR3nt: TGCGCCAGCAGCGGGGGACTTACAAATGAAAAACTGTTTTTT
d_gene: -; abundance: few; v_gene: TRBV6-4; j_gene: TRBJ2-1; CDR3aa: CASSDQPGAPYNEQFF; CDR3nt: TGTGCCAGCAGTGATCAACCGGGAGCGCCCTACAATGAGCAGTTCTTC
d_gene: TRBD1; abundance: -; v_gene: TRBV5-1; j_gene: TRBJ1-6; CDR3aa: CASSSGAGTGANSPLHF; CDR3nt: TGCGCCAGCAGCTCAGGCGCCGGGACAGGGGCGAATTCACCCCTCCACTTT
d_gene: TRBD2; abundance: once; v_gene: TRBV18; j_gene: TRBJ2-4; CDR3aa: CASSPDPAGALAKNIQYF; CDR3nt: TGTGCCAGCTCACCGGACCCGGCGGGAGCGCTAGCCAAAAACATTCAGTACTTC
d_gene: TRBD1; abundance: -; v_gene: TRBV28; j_gene: TRBJ2-6; CDR3aa: CASGQGGSGANVLTF; CDR3nt: TGTGCCAGCGGACAGGGAGGTTCTGGGGCCAACGTCCTGACTTTC
d_gene: -; abundance: once; v_gene: TRBV6-1; j_gene: TRBJ1-2; CDR3aa: CASSEGTARNYGYTF; CDR3nt: TGTGCCAGCAGTGAAGGGACAGCACGAAACTATGGCTACACCTTC
d_gene: TRBD1; abundance: -; v_gene: TRBV18; j_gene: TRBJ2-2; CDR3aa: CASSPTGFQGELFF; CDR3nt: TGTGCCAGCTCACCGACAGGGTTCCAGGGGGAGCTGTTTTTT
d_gene: -; abundance: -; v_gene: TRBV7-3; j_gene: TRBJ1-2; CDR3aa: CASSRQVHGYTF; CDR3nt: TGTGCCAGCAGCAGACAGGTCCATGGCTACACCTTC
d_gene: TRBD1; abundance: -; v_gene: TRBV28; j_gene: TRBJ1-2; CDR3aa: CASSLLGDRANYGYTF; CDR3nt: TGTGCCAGCAGTTTATTGGGGGACAGGGCTAACTATGGCTACACCTTC
d_gene: -; abundance: -; v_gene: TRBV20-1; j_gene: TRBJ2-7; CDR3aa: CSASLDSFSYEQYF; CDR3nt: TGCAGTGCTAGTTTGGACTCGTTCTCCTACGAGCAGTACTTC
d_gene: TRBD2; abundance: -; v_gene: TRBV4-2; j_gene: TRBJ2-2; CDR3aa: CASSQEPWELAGWGTGELFF; CDR3nt: TGTGCCAGCAGCCAAGAGCCATGGGAACTAGCGGGATGGGGGACCGGGGAGCTGTTTTTT
d_gene: TRBD1; abundance: -; v_gene: TRBV6-1; j_gene: TRBJ2-1; CDR3aa: CASSEWGQGAYNEQFF; CDR3nt: TGTGCCAGCAGTGAATGGGGCCAGGGGGCCTACAATGAGCAGTTCTTC
d_gene: -; abundance: -; v_gene: TRBV19; j_gene: TRBJ1-5; CDR3aa: CATRDISNQPQHF; CDR3nt: TGTGCCACCCGGGACATAAGCAATCAGCCCCAGCATTTT
d_gene: TRBD1; abundance: -; v_gene: TRBV19; j_gene: TRBJ1-5; CDR3aa: CASGTGDNQPQHF; CDR3nt: TGTGCCAGTGGTACAGGGGACAATCAGCCCCAGCATTTT
d_gene: TRBD1; abundance: once; v_gene: TRBV3-1/TRBV3-2; j_gene: TRBJ2-6; CDR3aa: CASRPTGALSGANVLTF; CDR3nt: TGTGCCAGCCGTCCGACAGGGGCCCTCTCTGGGGCCAACGTCCTGACTTTC
d_gene: -; abundance: -; v_gene: TRBV5-1; j_gene: TRBJ2-7; CDR3aa: CASSPGGASYEQYF; CDR3nt: TGCGCCAGCAGCCCTGGAGGGGCCTCCTACGAGCAGTACTTC
d_gene: -; abundance: -; v_gene: TRBV7-9; j_gene: TRBJ1-6; CDR3aa: CASSPAWGPAAPLHF; CDR3nt: TGTGCCAGCAGCCCCGCCTGGGGTCCAGCGGCACCCCTCCACTTT
d_gene: -; abundance: -; v_gene: TRBV7-2; j_gene: TRBJ1-1; CDR3aa: CASSLVQGRMNTEAFF; CDR3nt: TGTGCCAGCAGCTTAGTACAGGGAAGGATGAACACTGAAGCTTTCTTT
d_gene: TRBD2; abundance: -; v_gene: TRBV5-4; j_gene: TRBJ2-7; CDR3aa: CASSSPSGRSEQYF; CDR3nt: TGTGCCAGCAGCTCCCCTAGCGGGAGAAGCGAGCAGTACTTC
d_gene: TRBD2; abundance: -; v_gene: TRBV13; j_gene: TRBJ2-5; CDR3aa: CASSPVSGRGTQYF; CDR3nt: TGTGCCAGCAGCCCCGTTAGCGGGAGAGGGACCCAGTACTTC
d_gene: -; abundance: -; v_gene: TRBV4-1; j_gene: TRBJ1-5; CDR3aa: CASSQDPVGDFNQPQHF; CDR3nt: TGCGCCAGCAGCCAAGATCCGGTGGGAGACTTCAATCAGCCCCAGCATTTT
d_gene: TRBD1; abundance: -; v_gene: TRBV28; j_gene: TRBJ1-5; CDR3aa: CASSLSAQGFQPQHF; CDR3nt: TGTGCCAGCAGTTTATCCGCACAGGGGTTTCAGCCCCAGCATTTT
d_gene: TRBD1; abundance: -; v_gene: TRBV5-6; j_gene: TRBJ1-2; CDR3aa: CASSFRRGGAGGYTF; CDR3nt: TGTGCCAGCAGCTTTCGTAGAGGGGGCGCGGGCGGCTACACCTTC
d_gene: -; abundance: -; v_gene: TRBV6-1; j_gene: TRBJ1-1; CDR3aa: CASSELVAEAFF; CDR3nt: TGTGCCAGCAGTGAATTAGTCGCTGAAGCTTTCTTT
d_gene: -; abundance: few; v_gene: TRBV30; j_gene: TRBJ2-2; CDR3aa: CAWSFRGVQTWAGELFF; CDR3nt: TGTGCCTGGAGTTTCCGGGGAGTTCAAACTTGGGCCGGGGAGCTGTTTTTT
d_gene: -; abundance: -; v_gene: TRBV24-1; j_gene: TRBJ1-2; CDR3aa: CATSDKYRSYGYTF; CDR3nt: TGTGCCACCAGTGACAAGTATCGGAGCTATGGCTACACCTTC
d_gene: -; abundance: few; v_gene: TRBV7-8; j_gene: TRBJ2-1; CDR3aa: CASSYSGFNEQFF; CDR3nt: TGTGCCAGCAGCTATTCAGGGTTCAATGAGCAGTTCTTC
d_gene: -; abundance: -; v_gene: TRBV7-2; j_gene: TRBJ2-7; CDR3aa: CASSLSLRSYEQYF; CDR3nt: TGTGCCAGCAGCTTAAGTCTCAGAAGCTACGAGCAGTACTTC
d_gene: TRBD2; abundance: -; v_gene: TRBV3-1/TRBV3-2; j_gene: TRBJ2-7; CDR3aa: CASSYLAEINEQYF; CDR3nt: TGTGCCAGCAGTTACCTAGCGGAGATTAACGAGCAGTACTTC
d_gene: TRBD1; abundance: -; v_gene: TRBV6-9; j_gene: TRBJ1-5; CDR3aa: CASRDMDRLYNQPQHF; CDR3nt: TGTGCCAGCAGGGATATGGACAGGCTTTACAATCAGCCCCAGCATTTT
d_gene: TRBD1; abundance: -; v_gene: TRBV7-8; j_gene: TRBJ1-4; CDR3aa: CASSLLGGSGTDEKLFF; CDR3nt: TGTGCCAGCAGCTTATTAGGTGGTAGTGGGACAGATGAAAAACTGTTTTTT
d_gene: TRBD1; abundance: few; v_gene: TRBV28; j_gene: TRBJ2-7; CDR3aa: CASRTSAGTGGEQYF; CDR3nt: TGTGCCAGCAGGACTTCAGCCGGGACAGGGGGCGAGCAGTACTTC
d_gene: TRBD1; abundance: -; v_gene: TRBV4-1; j_gene: TRBJ1-1; CDR3aa: CASSQGGQGATEAFF; CDR3nt: TGCGCCAGCAGCCAAGGGGGACAGGGAGCCACTGAAGCTTTCTTT
d_gene: TRBD1; abundance: -; v_gene: TRBV5-1; j_gene: TRBJ1-2; CDR3aa: CASSLTGGSYGYTF; CDR3nt: TGCGCCAGCAGCTTGACAGGGGGCAGCTATGGCTACACCTTC
d_gene: -; abundance: -; v_gene: TRBV7-9; j_gene: TRBJ2-7; CDR3aa: CASRQMASTDEQYF; CDR3nt: TGTGCCAGCAGACAAATGGCTAGCACCGACGAGCAGTACTTC
d_gene: TRBD2; abundance: -; v_gene: TRBV19; j_gene: TRBJ2-7; CDR3aa: CASSIPGLAGEQYF; CDR3nt: TGTGCCAGTAGTATCCCAGGACTAGCGGGAGAGCAGTACTTC
d_gene: TRBD1; abundance: few; v_gene: TRBV5-5; j_gene: TRBJ1-2; CDR3aa: CASSSVDRGGYTF; CDR3nt: TGTGCCAGCAGCTCCGTGGACAGGGGCGGCTACACCTTC